This section outlines one T cell receptor beta chain sequence together with its context. This sample is drawn from a study of CD8+ T cells in alopecia areata. Study-wide background: It was oral tofacitinib, at 5 to 10 mg twice daily, that treated patients received.

Isolation of CD4+ and CD8+ T cells from PBMCs was achieved by sorting. It was cDNA, reverse transcribed from extracted RNA, that served as the sequencing template. The table came from immunoSEQ multiplex PCR; TCRdb's copy has only in-frame clones and leaves some out. This repertoire shows more than 110,000 clones, about 60% found once; its top ten account for roughly 6.7%. The sequences come from CD4+ T cells sorted from blood, collected at week 0. The origin of this receptor is a human donor with alopecia areata.

In DNA, the CDR3 is TGTGCCAGCAGGGAGACAAGTTATAATTCACCCCTCCACTTT. Protein product: CASRETSYNSPLHF. The rearrangement links TRBV28 to TRBJ1-6; D gene uncertain. Between the trimmed V and J ends, which lost 6 bases and 4 bases, there was a span of 10 bases. CDR3 size: 14 residues. Germline CDR1 reads MDHEN; CDR2 reads SYDVKM. Complete variable domain (other parts from reference TRBV28 and TRBJ1-6): DVKVTQSSRYLVKRTGEKVFLECVQDMDHENMFWYRQDPGLGLRLIYFSYDVKMKEKGDIPEGYSVSREKKERFSLILESASTNQTSMYLCASRETSYNSPLHFGNGTRLTVT.